These 16 T cell receptor beta chains share one sample of origin, sequenced in a study of regulatory T cells in long-lasting Graves disease. Combining iRepertoire HTBI primers with Arm-PCR of CDR3 regions, the authors built TCR beta libraries. TCRdb redid the calling of the multiplex PCR reads with MiXCR, one entry per CDR3 protein. The data show some 340,000 distinct CDR3 sequences, roughly 12% seen once. Indicated time point: newly diagnosed GD, antithyroid drugs for less than 3 months. RNA isolated from PBMCs was used to make the TCR library. The same sample was also used in a study of T cells in Graves' hyperthyroidism and ophthalmopathy.

This material consisted of peripheral blood mononuclear cells (PBMCs), taken at new diagnosis, from a patient treated with antithyroid drugs. All receptors come from a woman under 30 with Graves disease.

This clonotype occurred many times. The genes are TRBV18 and TRBJ2-1, with D unresolved. V was pared by 6 bases and J by 0 bases, with 12 bases between. Germline V gene data show CDR1 as KGHSH and CDR2 as LQKENI. This CDR3 spans 15 amino acids. In DNA, the CDR3 is TGTGCCAGCTCCCCTATTCCTAGCTCCTACAATGAGCAGTTCTTC. Translating gives CASSPIPSSYNEQFF.

There are many counts of this clonotype. This chain joins TRBV6-5 and TRBJ1-5; the D gene is possibly TRBD1 (5 bases). V was shortened by 1 base and J by 2 bases, with 9 bases between the two germline ends. CDR3 size: 15 residues. Germline V CDR1 and CDR2: MNHEY, SVGAGI. The CDR3 coding sequence is TGTGCCAGCAGTTACTTAGCGGGGGGCAATCAGCCCCAGCATTTT. This sequence encodes CASSYLAGGNQPQHF.

This clonotype was seen more than once but under ten times. The chain uses TRBV9 and TRBJ1-5; TRBD1 is a possible D gene (5 bases). V lost 0 bases to trimming and J lost 5 bases, with 12 bases between them. The germline V gene has CDR1 SGDLS and CDR2 YYNGEE. CDR3 length: 15 residues. CDR3 sequence (DNA): TGTGCCAGCAGCGTAGAGCCCCTGGGGGATCAGCCCCAGCATTTT. Translating it yields CASSVEPLGDQPQHF.

This clonotype was picked up many times. The rearrangement links TRBV28 to TRBJ2-7; tentatively, D is TRBD2 (5 bases). V dropped 2 bases and J dropped 2 bases, with 13 bases sitting between them. The germline V gene encodes CDR1 MDHEN and CDR2 SYDVKM. CDR3 length equals 15 residues. CDR3 protein: CASSLGGRPAYEQYF. The CDR3 DNA sequence: TGTGCCAGCAGTTTAGGAGGCAGGCCTGCCTACGAGCAGTACTTC.

The gene calls are TRBV25-1 and TRBJ2-5, with D perhaps assigned TRBD1 or TRBD2 (5 bases each). This CDR3 spans 16 amino acids. V lost 1 base and J 0 bases, leaving 12 bases between the germline ends. The germline V gene encodes CDR1 MGHDK and CDR2 SYGVNS. The CDR3 loop reads CASSEWGWGNQETQYF. In DNA form, the CDR3 reads TGTGCCAGCAGTGAATGGGGATGGGGGAACCAAGAGACCCAGTACTTC.

This clonotype showed up just a few times. The chain has TRBV19 and TRBJ2-7; 10 bases match TRBD2. V lost 5 bases, J lost 3 bases, and 10 bases stayed unmatched. CDR3 length: 16 amino acids. Germline CDR1 and CDR2: LNHDA and SQIVND (reference sequence). CDR3 amino acids: CASSFSSGTSDYEQYF. In DNA, the CDR3 is TGTGCCAGTAGTTTCTCTTCCGGGACTAGCGACTACGAGCAGTACTTC.

The sample holds a few counts of this clonotype. The J gene is TRBJ2-3, the V gene TRBV7-9; possibly TRBD1 for D (6 bases). Germline V gene sequence: CDR1 SEHNR, CDR2 FQNEAQ (reference sequence). Trimming removed 5 bases from V and 3 bases from J, with 24 bases in between. CDR3 size: 18 residues. Here the CDR3 reads CASSPFAVMGAKTDTQYF. For the CDR3, the DNA is TGTGCCAGCAGCCCATTCGCGGTAATGGGGGCCAAGACAGATACGCAGTATTTT. Full variable domain (rest looked up from reference TRBV7-9 and TRBJ2-3): DTGVSQNPRHKITKRGQNVTFRCDPISEHNRLYWYRQTLGQGPEFLTYFQNEAQLEKSRLLSDRFSAERPKGSFSTLEIQRTEQGDSAMYLCASSPFAVMGAKTDTQYFGPGTRLTVL.

V usage is TRBV20-1 and J usage is TRBJ2-7; the match to TRBD2 covers 16 bases. V trimming: 3 bases; J trimming: 4 bases; junction bases outside the gene matches: 18. The CDR3 has 20 residues. The germline gives CDR1 DFQATT, CDR2 SNEGSKA (reference sequence). CDR3 sequence (DNA): TGCAGTGCTAGGGGACTAGCGGGAGGGCCTGGTAGCCCGCTTAAATACGAGCAGTACTTC. It translates to CSARGLAGGPGSPLKYEQYF.

About this clonotype: This sequence may be a read error, since a much larger clone differs from it by one base. The chain has TRBV20-1 and TRBJ1-5; perhaps TRBD1 as D (5 bases). CDR1 is DFQATT and CDR2 is SNEGSKA in the germline V gene (reference sequence). Trimming took off 3 bases at V and 2 bases at J, with 14 bases between the two ends. CDR3 length: 15 amino acids. The CDR3 nucleotides are TGCAGTGCTAGCGGGGCTCTATATGGCAATCAGCCCCAGCATTTT. Its protein is CSASGALYGNQPQHF.

This clonotype was detected many times. The chain recombines TRBV6-5 with TRBJ1-1; weak D call: TRBD1 (6 bases). Trimming took 4 bases from V and 7 from J, leaving 16 bases between them. Germline V CDR1 and CDR2: MNHEY, SVGAGI. This CDR3 is built from 14 residues. The CDR3 bases are TGTGCCAGCAGTTCCCCAGGGGAAACGGATGAAGCTTTCTTT. It specifies CASSSPGETDEAFF.

Comments on this clonotype: This sequence may be a read error, since a much larger clone differs from it by one base. The chain joins TRBV6-8 to TRBJ2-7; 7 bases agree with TRBD2. The V segment lost 4 bases and the J segment 2 bases; nucleotides outside the gene matches: 8. The length of the CDR3 is 15 residues. Germline V lookup: CDR1 MNHGY, CDR2 SAAAGT. The CDR3 bases are TGTGCCAGCAGTTGCTCCTCGGGGGGAGCCTACGAGCAGTACTTC. Translation: CASSCSSGGAYEQYF.

This clonotype was seen at least ten times. This chain links TRBV28 with TRBJ1-5; perhaps TRBD1 as D (5 bases). This CDR3 contains 15 residues. The germline CDR1 and CDR2 sequences are MDHEN and SYDVKM. V was clipped by 6 bases and J by 3 bases, with 15 bases between them. Written as DNA, the CDR3 is TGTGCCAGCAGCCCGGGGGAGTTCCTCAATCAGCCCCAGCATTTT. Translated, it gives CASSPGEFLNQPQHF.

This clonotype has a count of ten or more. V gene TRBV28 combines with J gene TRBJ1-5, with D unclear. The CDR3 length is 15 residues. Germline lookup yields CDR1 MDHEN and CDR2 SYDVKM. Deletions cut 3 bases from V and 2 bases from J, with 11 bases between. CDR3 sequence (DNA): TGTGCCAGCAGTTTGGCCGGTCTCGGCAATCAGCCCCAGCATTTT. This codes for CASSLAGLGNQPQHF.

This clonotype appeared many times. This chain links TRBV6-1 with TRBJ2-1, with D tentatively TRBD2 (5 bases). CDR1 is MNHNS and CDR2 is SASEGT in the germline V gene. The CDR3 runs 16 residues. The V end was cut by 6 bases, the J end by 0 bases, with 15 bases between. Written as DNA, the CDR3 is TGTGCCAGCAGACAACGGGGATTGAGCTCCTACAATGAGCAGTTCTTC. This gives the protein CASRQRGLSSYNEQFF.

Regarding this clonotype: This may come from a read error, since a much larger clone is one base off. This chain uses TRBV30 with TRBJ2-2, with 7 bases lining up with TRBD1. The CDR3 runs 12 residues. Germline V CDR1 and CDR2: GTSNPN, SVGIG (reference sequence). In DNA form, the CDR3 reads TGTGCCTGCCTGACAGGGAAAAGGGAGCTGCTTTTT. It codes for CACLTGKRELLF.

This chain joins TRBV14 and TRBJ2-1, with D possibly being TRBD1 (5 bases). Trimming stripped 6 bases from V and 7 bases from J, with 22 bases between. There are 16 residues in the CDR3. Germline CDR1 and CDR2: SGHDN and FVKESK. CDR3 coding DNA: TGTGCCAGCAGTCCAGCTCCAGGGCATGGGGTTAATGAGCAGTTCTTC. This sequence encodes CASSPAPGHGVNEQFF.